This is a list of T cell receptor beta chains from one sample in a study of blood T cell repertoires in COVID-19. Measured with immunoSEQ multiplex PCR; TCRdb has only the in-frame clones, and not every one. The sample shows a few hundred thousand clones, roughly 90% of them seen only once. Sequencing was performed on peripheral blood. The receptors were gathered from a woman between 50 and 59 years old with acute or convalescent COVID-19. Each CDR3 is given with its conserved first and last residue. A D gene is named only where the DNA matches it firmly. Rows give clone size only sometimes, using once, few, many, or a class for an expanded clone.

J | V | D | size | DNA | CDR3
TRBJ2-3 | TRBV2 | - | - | TGTGCCAGCACCCCCAGTGGAGGGTTAGATACGCAGTATTTT | CASTPSGGLDTQYF
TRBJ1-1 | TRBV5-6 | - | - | TGTGCCAGCAGAGATACAGGAAACGGTCTGGCTTTCTTT | CASRDTGNGLAFF
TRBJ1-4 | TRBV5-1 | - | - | TGCGCCAGCAGCTCCCGGGGGGACCCAACTAATGAAAAACTGTTTTTT | CASSSRGDPTNEKLFF
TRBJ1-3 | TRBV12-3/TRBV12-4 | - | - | TGTGCCAGCAACGAGTATTCTGGAAACACCATATATTTT | CASNEYSGNTIYF
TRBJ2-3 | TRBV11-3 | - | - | TGTGCCAGCAGCCCGGGTAACTCTGAGGATACGCAGTATTTT | CASSPGNSEDTQYF
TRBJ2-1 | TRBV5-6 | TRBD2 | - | TGTGCCAGCAGCGGTGCGAGGCTAGCGGGGGGCCCGTGGGACAATGAGCAGTTCTTC | CASSGARLAGGPWDNEQFF
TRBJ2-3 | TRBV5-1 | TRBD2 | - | TGCGCCAGCAGCCCGGGGGGGATGGCAGATACGCAGTATTTT | CASSPGGMADTQYF
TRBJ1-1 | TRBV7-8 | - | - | TGTGCCAGCAGCTTAGGGGGCGAGCGGGGGACTGAAGCTTTCTTT | CASSLGGERGTEAFF
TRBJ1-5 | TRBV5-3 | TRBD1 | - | TGTGCCAGAAGCGTGACAGGGGATGGAAGCAATCAGCCCCAGCATTTT | CARSVTGDGSNQPQHF
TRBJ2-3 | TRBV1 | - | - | TGCACCAGCAGCCGAAGAGGCACAGATACGCAGTATTTT | CTSSRRGTDTQYF
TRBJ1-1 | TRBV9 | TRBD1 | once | TGTGCCAGCAGCTCCTGGACAGGGGACGCTTTCTTT | CASSSWTGDAFF
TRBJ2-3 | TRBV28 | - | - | TGTGCCAGCAGTTTATCGGAGGTAGCGCAGTATTTT | CASSLSEVAQYF
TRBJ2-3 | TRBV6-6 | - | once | TGTGCCAGCAGCCAACTAGATACGCAGTATTTT | CASSQLDTQYF
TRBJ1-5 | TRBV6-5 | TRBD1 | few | TGTGCCAGCCGGGACAGGGCCAATCAGCCCCAGCATTTT | CASRDRANQPQHF
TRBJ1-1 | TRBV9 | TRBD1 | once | TGTGCCAGCAGCGTATCGGGGACAGGGGGCGCGTTTGCTTTCTTT | CASSVSGTGGAFAFF
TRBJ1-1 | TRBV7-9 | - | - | TGTGCCAGCAGCTTCTTAGTCAACACTGAAGCTTTCTTT | CASSFLVNTEAFF
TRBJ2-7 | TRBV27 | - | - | TGTGCCAGCAGTTTAGCATACAGAACCAACAAATCCTACGAGCAGTACTTC | CASSLAYRTNKSYEQYF
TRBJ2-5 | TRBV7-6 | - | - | TGTGCCAGCAGCTTTTTAGCGGAAGAGACCCAGTACTTC | CASSFLAEETQYF
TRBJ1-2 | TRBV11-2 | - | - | TGTGCCAGCAGCTTAAGTAGGGGTGGTGATTCCTACACCTTC | CASSLSRGGDSYTF
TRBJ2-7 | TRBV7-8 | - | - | TGTGCCAGCAGCTCAACAGGGAGCGAGCAGTACTTC | CASSSTGSEQYF
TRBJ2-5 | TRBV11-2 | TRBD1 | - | TGTGCCAGCAGCCCCCACGGGGAGTCAGGGGGGACCCAGTACTTC | CASSPHGESGGTQYF
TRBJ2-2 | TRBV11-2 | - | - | TGTGCCAGCAGCTTGCGGGGAAACCCCACCGGGGAGCTGTTTTTT | CASSLRGNPTGELFF
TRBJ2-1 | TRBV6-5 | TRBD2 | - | TGTGCCAGCGGGCGGGGGGGGACCACCTACAATGAGCAGTTCTTC | CASGRGGTTYNEQFF
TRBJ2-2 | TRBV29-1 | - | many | TGCAGCGTTGACGAAGCCACCGGGGAGCTGTTTTTT | CSVDEATGELFF
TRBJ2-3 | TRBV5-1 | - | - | TGCGCCAGCAGCCCGGACAGCTCCACAGATACGCAGTATTTT | CASSPDSSTDTQYF
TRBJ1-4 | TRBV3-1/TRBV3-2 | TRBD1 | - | TGTGCCAGCAGCCAAGATCGGGGGACAGGGATGGGTGAAAAACTGTTTTTT | CASSQDRGTGMGEKLFF
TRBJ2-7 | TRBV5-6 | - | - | TGTGCCAGCAGCTTGGCAGACACCTACGAGCAGTACTTC | CASSLADTYEQYF
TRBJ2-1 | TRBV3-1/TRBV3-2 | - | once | TGTGCCAGCAGCGGACTCTACAATGAGCAGTTCTTC | CASSGLYNEQFF
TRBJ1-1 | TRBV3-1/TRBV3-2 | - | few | TGTGCCAGCAGCTGGGCTCGTGAAGCTTTCTTT | CASSWAREAFF
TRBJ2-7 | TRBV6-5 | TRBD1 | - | TGTGCCAGCAGCCCGGGACAGGGAGTCGACGAGCAGTACTTC | CASSPGQGVDEQYF
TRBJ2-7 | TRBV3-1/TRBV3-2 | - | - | TGTGCCAGCAGGAACAGGGTTACCTACGAGCAGTACTTC | CASRNRVTYEQYF
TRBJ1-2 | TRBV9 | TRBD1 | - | TGTGCCAGCAGCGCTTACCGGGACAGGGGGGATGGCTACACCTTC | CASSAYRDRGDGYTF
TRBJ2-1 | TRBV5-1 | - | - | TGCGCCAGCAGCTTGGGGGGCTTGGGCGATGAGCAGTTCTTC | CASSLGGLGDEQFF
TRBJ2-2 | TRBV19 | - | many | TGTGCCAGTAGTATCAACACGAACACCGGGGAGCTGTTTTTT | CASSINTNTGELFF
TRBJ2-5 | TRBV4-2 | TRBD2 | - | TGTGCCAGCAGCCAAGGGGTAGCGGGGGGGACGGAGACCCAGTACTTC | CASSQGVAGGTETQYF
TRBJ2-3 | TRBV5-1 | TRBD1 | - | TGCGCCAGCAGCTTGGGACAGGGAGCGGATACGCAGTATTTT | CASSLGQGADTQYF
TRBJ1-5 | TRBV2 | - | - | TGTGCCAGCAGTCCCCAGAATCAGCCCCAGCATTTT | CASSPQNQPQHF
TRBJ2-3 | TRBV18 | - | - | TGTGCCAGCTCGCGGGGCTCCCCGGATACGCAGTATTTT | CASSRGSPDTQYF
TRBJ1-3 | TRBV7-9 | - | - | TGTGCCAGCAGCTCCCCAGGGTTACGAGGAAACACCATATATTTT | CASSSPGLRGNTIYF
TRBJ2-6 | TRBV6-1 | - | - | TGTGCCAGCAGTGAACATCGGACAGCTGGGGCCAACGTCCTGACTTTC | CASSEHRTAGANVLTF
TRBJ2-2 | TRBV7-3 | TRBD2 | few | TGTGCCAGCAGCTTACAGGGTGCGGGGGCGAACACCGGGGAGCTGTTTTTT | CASSLQGAGANTGELFF
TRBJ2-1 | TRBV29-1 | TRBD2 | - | TGCAGCGTGAGCGGGACTAGCGGGAACGGTGAGCAGTTCTTC | CSVSGTSGNGEQFF